The present T cell receptor beta chain was sequenced within a study of T cells after yellow fever vaccination. General study findings and limits: Primary-vaccination clones mostly resurfaced post-booster (under 98% CD4, roughly 90% CD8). Peaking on day 5 versus 15, the secondary response was faster but weaker. Abundant contaminating clonotypes from the bulk population could appear in FACS-sorted repertoires.

Conversion of TCR transcripts into cDNA relied on 5'RACE template switching, which added a universal primer site and UMIs. TCRdb independently ran MiXCR on the 5' RACE reads; one entry per CDR3 protein. This table holds a few hundred thousand distinct CDR3 sequences, approximately 3.8% found once. The CDR3 spans 13 residues. CDR1 and CDR2 from the germline V gene are SQVTM and ANQGSEA. V was cut by 4 bases and J by 0 bases, with 9 bases left in between. In this sample, this clonotype turned up many times. Antigen: not known. The J gene is TRBJ2-5, the V gene TRBV29-1; D uncertain. The receptor was isolated from a man in his late teens or twenties who received the YFV17D yellow fever vaccine. Here the sequenced sample was PBMCs, taken 15 days after the yellow fever booster vaccination. The CDR3 sequence: CSVVGPYQETQYF. In DNA, the CDR3 is TGCAGCGTTGTCGGACCGTACCAAGAGACCCAGTACTTC.